This entry lists 26 T cell receptor beta chains sequenced from one sample in a study of shared clonotypes between healthy human individuals. Terminally differentiated effector memory CD45RA+ cells were excluded by CCR7 positive selection of CD45RO-negative cells. Only in-frame clones appear in the TCRdb table, and some are missing; sequencing was by immunoSEQ multiplex PCR. The sample holds millions of clones, approximately 94% seen once. The source material was naive CD8+ T cells sorted from blood. All receptors derive from a man between 18 and 35 years old in good health.

This sequence joins TRBV5-4 and TRBJ1-4; D may be TRBD1 (5 bases). Germline CDR1 and CDR2: SGHNT and YYREEE (reference sequence). The CDR3 totals 15 residues. With 7 bases removed from V and 3 bases from J, the gap between germline ends came to 16 bases. CDR3 DNA sequence: TGTGCCAGCTGGGACTCGAAGGGCCCTAATGAAAAACTGTTTTTT. Translated: CASWDSKGPNEKLFF.

The chain has TRBV30 and TRBJ2-7; 7 nucleotides align to TRBD1. CDR3 size: 13 residues. From germline, CDR1 is GTSNPN and CDR2 SVGIG (reference sequence). V shed 7 bases, J shed 3 bases, and the junction held 9 bases outside the gene matches. The CDR3, as DNA: TGTGCCTCCCTCGACAGGGTCGGCTACGAGCAGTACTTC. It is translated as CASLDRVGYEQYF.

The chain couples TRBV7-9 to TRBJ2-7, with D perhaps matching TRBD1 or TRBD2 (5 bases each). This CDR3 has 14 amino acids. Germline V lookup: CDR1 SEHNR, CDR2 FQNEAQ (reference sequence). V was cut by 5 bases and J by 2 bases, with 13 bases left in between. The DNA for the CDR3 is TGTGCCAGCAGCCACCGGGACGGAACCTACGAGCAGTACTTC. It is translated as CASSHRDGTYEQYF.

The V gene is TRBV13, the J gene TRBJ2-1, with 11 bases identical to TRBD2. The CDR3 is 15 residues long. Germline V gene lookup returns CDR1 PRHDT and CDR2 FYEKMQ (reference sequence). V lost 5 bases and J lost 4; bases outside the gene matches: 4. The CDR3 sequence: CASSQRLAGYNEQFF. The CDR3 DNA sequence: TGTGCCAGCAGCCAAAGACTAGCGGGATACAATGAGCAGTTCTTC.

The chain couples TRBV9 to TRBJ1-2; no clear D gene. The CDR3 is 15 residues long. The germline V and J ends were trimmed by 6 bases and 2 bases, with 17 bases remaining between them. Germline V lookup: CDR1 SGDLS, CDR2 YYNGEE. CDR3 in DNA: TGTGCCAGCACCACCTATGAATTGGTGAACTATGGCTACACCTTC. Encoded protein: CASTTYELVNYGYTF. Together with reference TRBV9 and TRBJ1-2, the CDR3 gives the full variable domain: DSGVTQTPKHLITATGQRVTLRCSPRSGDLSVYWYQQSLDQGLQFLIQYYNGEERAKGNILERFSAQQFPDLHSELNLSSLELGDSALYFCASTTYELVNYGYTFGSGTRLTVV.

The J gene is TRBJ2-1, the V gene TRBV10-3, with 9 nucleotides matching TRBD1. Germline V gives CDR1 ENHRY, CDR2 SYGVKD. The CDR3 contains 16 residues. V lost 3 bases to trimming and J lost 8 bases; unmatched junction nucleotides: 11. The CDR3 region is CAISDPPGQGIHEQFF. CDR3 nucleotide sequence: TGTGCCATCAGTGATCCACCGGGACAGGGTATTCATGAGCAGTTCTTC.

CDR3 coding DNA: TGTGCCAGCAGTCCCGGGACAGGGGGCTCCTACGAGCAGTACTTC. Translating gives CASSPGTGGSYEQYF. V gene TRBV6-6 combines with J gene TRBJ2-7; TRBD1 agrees at 11 bases. The CDR3 is 15 residues long. Germline V CDR1 and CDR2: MNHNY, SVGAGI (reference sequence). With 5 bases clipped from V and 0 bases from J, the junction kept 3 bases outside the gene matches.

The table lists this clone with a count of one. The chain joins TRBV10-3 to TRBJ1-3; D is uncertain. Germline CDR1 ENHRY, CDR2 SYGVKD. The CDR3 has 13 residues. The V gene lost 10 bases and the J gene lost 0 bases, with 10 bases spanning the gap. The DNA of the CDR3 is TGTGCCACCAGCCGGGACTCTGGAAACACCATATATTTT. Translation: CATSRDSGNTIYF.

The V call is TRBV5-1, the J call TRBJ2-3; possibly TRBD1 or TRBD2 for D (6 bases each). In germline, CDR1 is SGHRS, CDR2 YFSETQ. The CDR3 is 15 amino acids. Between the trimmed V and J ends, which lost 4 bases and 0 bases, there was a span of 12 bases. The CDR3 DNA reads TGCGCCAGCAGCGCGAGGGGGGCTAGCACAGATACGCAGTATTTT. Translation gives CASSARGASTDTQYF.

This chain links TRBV6-1 with TRBJ1-4; no definite D call. The CDR3 is made up of 16 amino acids. The V gene's germline CDR1 is MNHNS and CDR2 SASEGT. The V end was cut by 1 base, the J end by 8 bases, with 17 bases between. CDR3 DNA: TGTGCCAGCAGTGAAGAGAGGCTTGCGGGGAGAGAAAAACTGTTTTTT. This sequence encodes CASSEERLAGREKLFF.

The chain combines TRBV7-9 with TRBJ2-3; TRBD2 is a possible D gene (5 bases). This CDR3 comprises 16 residues. Germline V gene sequence: CDR1 SEHNR, CDR2 FQNEAQ (reference sequence). V shed 5 bases and J shed 0 bases, with 15 bases lying between them. CDR3 loop: CASSPRTGTSTDTQYF. The DNA for the CDR3 is TGTGCCAGCAGCCCCCGGACTGGTACTAGCACAGATACGCAGTATTTT.

In its sample, this clone was seen once. This chain connects TRBV28 to TRBJ2-7, with unresolved D. Looked up from germline, CDR1 is MDHEN and CDR2 is SYDVKM. The CDR3 is 11 amino acids. Trimming stripped 10 bases from V and 3 bases from J, with 10 bases between. CDR3 coding DNA: TGTGCCACTGGTATCGACTACGAGCAGTACTTC. The encoded protein is CATGIDYEQYF.

As to this clone: This specimen includes other DNA sequences encoding the same CDR3. This chain links TRBV6-5 with TRBJ2-7; maybe TRBD1 (6 bases). V was shortened by 2 bases and J by 3 bases, with 8 bases between the two germline ends. Per germline, CDR1 MNHEY and CDR2 SVGAGI. The CDR3 is made up of 13 amino acids. Here the CDR3 reads CASSYAGDYEQYF. CDR3 DNA sequence: TGTGCCAGCAGTTACGCAGGGGACTACGAGCAGTACTTC.

The chain employs TRBV7-9 and TRBJ2-7; TRBD2 agrees at 10 bases. This CDR3 comprises 15 residues. Germline lookup yields CDR1 SEHNR and CDR2 FQNEAQ (reference sequence). Trimming cost V 5 bases and J 3 bases; bases outside gene matches: 7. The CDR3 region has the DNA TGTGCCAGCAGCCCTCCGGCTAGCGGGAGCTACGAGCAGTACTTC. This gives the protein CASSPPASGSYEQYF.

This sequence joins TRBV11-2 and TRBJ2-7, with a tentative D call TRBD1 (5 bases). The CDR3 is 15 amino acids. V lost 4 bases, J lost 3 bases, and 16 bases lay in between. Germline V gene sequence: CDR1 SGHAT, CDR2 FQNNGV. The CDR3 DNA follows: TGTGCCAGCAGCTCCTCGTGGGGCCCCGGCTACGAGCAGTACTTC. Translating it yields CASSSSWGPGYEQYF.

A note on this clone: This specimen includes other DNA sequences encoding the same CDR3. The chain links TRBV9 to TRBJ1-1; possible D gene TRBD1, 5 bases. With 0 bases removed from V and 4 bases from J, the gap between germline ends came to 7 bases. Germline V CDR1 and CDR2: SGDLS, YYNGEE. This CDR3 spans 13 amino acids. For the CDR3, the DNA is TGTGCCAGCAGCGTAGCGGGGACCACTGAAGCTTTCTTT. It specifies CASSVAGTTEAFF.

V and J are TRBV7-9 and TRBJ1-3, with TRBD1 matching over 10 bases. The trim removed 5 bases at V and 2 bases at J, leaving 6 bases unmatched. Per the germline V gene, CDR1 is SEHNR and CDR2 is FQNEAQ (reference sequence). The CDR3 extends over 16 amino acids. The CDR3 DNA is TGTGCCAGCAGCCCCCGGGACAGGGGACCTGGAAACACCATATATTTT. Translated, it gives CASSPRDRGPGNTIYF.

DNA for the CDR3: TGCGCCAGCAGCCAAGACAGGGTCGGTTCAGGCGGGAGGGCGGCCAATGAGCAGTTCTTC. Translated, it gives CASSQDRVGSGGRAANEQFF. The rearrangement joins TRBV4-3 to TRBJ2-1, with 9 nucleotides matching TRBD2. CDR1 is LGHNA and CDR2 is YSLEER in the germline V gene. Trimming at V came to 0 bases and at J to 6 bases, leaving 18 bases not matched to a gene. The CDR3 sequence is 20 residues long.

V gene TRBV6-1 combines with J gene TRBJ1-2; 8 nucleotides agree with TRBD1. This CDR3 is 16 amino acids long. Germline CDR1 is MNHNS and CDR2 is SASEGT. The J segment lost 6 bases and the V segment lost 2 bases, leaving 11 bases of the junction unmatched. The CDR3 coding sequence is TGTGCCAGCAGTGAACAACCACCGGACAGGGTTGATGGCTACACCTTC. Residues: CASSEQPPDRVDGYTF.

The sample holds one count of this clone. Other DNA sequences in the sample encode the same CDR3. The rearrangement uses TRBV18 and TRBJ2-5, with unresolved D. This CDR3 region has 12 residues. V lost 3 bases and J lost 0, with 2 bases in between. The germline V gene has CDR1 KGHSH and CDR2 LQKENI. CDR3 nucleotide sequence: TGTGCCAGCTCACCGGACCAAGAGACCCAGTACTTC. It codes for CASSPDQETQYF. Full variable domain (outside the CDR3, taken from reference TRBV18 and TRBJ2-5): NAGVMQNPRHLVRRRGQEARLRCSPMKGHSHVYWYRQLPEEGLKFMVYLQKENIIDESGMPKERFSAEFPKEGPSILRIQQVVRGDSAAYFCASSPDQETQYFGPGTRLLVL.

This chain uses TRBV5-4 with TRBJ2-7, with D possibly being TRBD1 or TRBD2 (6 bases each). V lost 2 bases and J 6 bases, leaving 12 bases between the germline ends. Germline V CDR1 and CDR2: SGHNT, YYREEE (reference sequence). CDR3 length: 13 residues. CDR3 bases: TGTGCCAGCAGCTTTGAAGGGGGGCGCGAGCAGTACTTC. The encoded protein is CASSFEGGREQYF.

The V call is TRBV7-6, the J call TRBJ2-1; TRBD1 might be the D (5 bases). The CDR3 is made up of 12 amino acids. The germline V and J ends were trimmed by 5 bases and 9 bases, with 11 bases remaining between them. Germline lookup yields CDR1 SGHVS and CDR2 FNYEAQ. This CDR3 is CASSTRESEQFF. The CDR3 region has the DNA TGTGCCAGCAGCACCAGGGAAAGTGAGCAGTTCTTC.

Points on this clone: Given the absence of the conserved phenylalanine or tryptophan at the CDR3 end, a read error is likely. It is unclear where the CDR3 begins or ends on the DNA, so no DNA is shown, and the CDR3 is as TCRdb lists it. The V call is TRBV20-1, the J call TRBJ2-7; the D call TRBD1 from the table was never checked on the DNA. CDR1 DFQATT and CDR2 SNEGSKA come from the germline V gene (reference sequence). The CDR3 is 9 residues long, counting both termini. The CDR3 is CSARPDRAL.

The count of this clone is one. The gene calls are TRBV15 and TRBJ1-1; the D is unclear. The CDR3 extends over 13 amino acids. Germline loops: CDR1 LNHNV, CDR2 YYDKDF (reference sequence). Trimming took 1 base from V and 4 from J, leaving 7 bases between them. CDR3 in amino acids: CATSRVLSTEAFF. CDR3 in DNA: TGTGCCACCAGCAGAGTGCTCAGCACTGAAGCTTTCTTT.

The chain carries TRBV27 and TRBJ1-2, with D perhaps TRBD1 (6 bases). CDR3 size: 14 residues. Trimming took 3 bases from V and 4 from J, leaving 12 bases between them. The germline gives CDR1 MNHEY, CDR2 SMNVEV (reference sequence). The CDR3 here is CASSFRGSSYGYTF. The DNA of the CDR3 is TGTGCCAGCAGTTTTAGGGGGTCCTCCTATGGCTACACCTTC.

This clone came up once. The chain employs TRBV29-1 and TRBJ2-3; D tentatively fits TRBD1 or TRBD2 (5 bases each). The CDR3 is made up of 12 amino acids. CDR1 and CDR2 (germline): SQVTM, ANQGSEA. The ends were cut back, 2 bases at V and 4 bases at J, with 7 bases in the middle. CDR3 in amino acids: CSVERDPDTQYF. The CDR3 DNA follows: TGCAGCGTTGAAAGGGACCCAGATACGCAGTATTTT.